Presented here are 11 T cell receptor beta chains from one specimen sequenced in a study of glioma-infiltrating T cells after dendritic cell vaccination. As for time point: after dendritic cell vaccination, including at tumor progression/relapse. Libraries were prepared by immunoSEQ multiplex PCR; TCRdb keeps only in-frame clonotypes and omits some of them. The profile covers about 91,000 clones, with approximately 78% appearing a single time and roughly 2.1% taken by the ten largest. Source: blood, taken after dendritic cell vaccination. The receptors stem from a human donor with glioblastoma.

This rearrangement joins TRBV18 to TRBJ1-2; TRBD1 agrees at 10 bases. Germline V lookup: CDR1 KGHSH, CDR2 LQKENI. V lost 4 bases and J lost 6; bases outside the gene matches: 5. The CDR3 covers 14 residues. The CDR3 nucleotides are TGTGCCAGCTCACTTTCGACAGGGGGCGATGGCTACACCTTC. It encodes CASSLSTGGDGYTF.

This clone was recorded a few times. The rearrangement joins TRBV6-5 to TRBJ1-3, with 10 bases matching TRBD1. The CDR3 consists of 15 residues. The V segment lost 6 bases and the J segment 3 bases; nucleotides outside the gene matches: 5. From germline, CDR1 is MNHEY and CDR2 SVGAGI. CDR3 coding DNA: TGTGCCAGCAGCCCGGGACAGGGGTTTGGAAACACCATATATTTT. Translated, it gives CASSPGQGFGNTIYF.

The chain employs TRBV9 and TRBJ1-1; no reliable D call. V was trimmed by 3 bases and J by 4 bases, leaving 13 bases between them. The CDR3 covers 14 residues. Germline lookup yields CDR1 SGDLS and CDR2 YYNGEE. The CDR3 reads CASSATNLVTEAFF. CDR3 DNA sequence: TGTGCCAGCAGCGCGACTAACCTAGTCACTGAAGCTTTCTTT. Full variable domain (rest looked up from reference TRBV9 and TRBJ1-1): DSGVTQTPKHLITATGQRVTLRCSPRSGDLSVYWYQQSLDQGLQFLIQYYNGEERAKGNILERFSAQQFPDLHSELNLSSLELGDSALYFCASSATNLVTEAFFGQGTRLTVV.

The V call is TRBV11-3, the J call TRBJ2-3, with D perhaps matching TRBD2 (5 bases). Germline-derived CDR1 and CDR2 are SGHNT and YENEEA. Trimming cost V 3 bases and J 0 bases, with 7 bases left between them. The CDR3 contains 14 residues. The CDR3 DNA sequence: TGTGCCAGCAGCTTTTCGGGGAGCACAGATACGCAGTATTTT. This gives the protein CASSFSGSTDTQYF.

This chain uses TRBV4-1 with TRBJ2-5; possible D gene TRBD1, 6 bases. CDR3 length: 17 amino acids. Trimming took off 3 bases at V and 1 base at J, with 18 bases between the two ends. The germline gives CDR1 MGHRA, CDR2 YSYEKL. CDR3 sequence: CASSHNYARDTQETQYF. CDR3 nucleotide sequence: TGCGCCAGCAGCCACAATTACGCCCGGGACACCCAAGAGACCCAGTACTTC.

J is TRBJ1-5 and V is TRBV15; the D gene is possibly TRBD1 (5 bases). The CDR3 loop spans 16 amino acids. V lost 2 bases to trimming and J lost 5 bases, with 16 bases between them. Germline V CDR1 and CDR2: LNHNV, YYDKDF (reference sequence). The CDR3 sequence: CATSRSLQRGDQPQHF. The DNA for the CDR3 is TGTGCCACCAGCAGAAGTCTTCAGCGGGGCGATCAGCCCCAGCATTTT.

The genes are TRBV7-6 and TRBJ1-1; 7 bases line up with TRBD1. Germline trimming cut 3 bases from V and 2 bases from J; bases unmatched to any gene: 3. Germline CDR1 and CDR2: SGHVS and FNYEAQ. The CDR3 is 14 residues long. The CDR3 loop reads CASSFGTANTEAFF. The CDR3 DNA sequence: TGTGCCAGCAGCTTCGGGACAGCTAACACTGAAGCTTTCTTT.

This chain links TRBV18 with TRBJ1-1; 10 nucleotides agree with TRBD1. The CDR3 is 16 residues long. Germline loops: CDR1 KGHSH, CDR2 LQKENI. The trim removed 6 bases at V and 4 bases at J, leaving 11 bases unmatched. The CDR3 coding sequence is TGTGCCAGCTCCCTCCGGGACAGGGGAGTTGGCACTGAAGCTTTCTTT. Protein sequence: CASSLRDRGVGTEAFF.

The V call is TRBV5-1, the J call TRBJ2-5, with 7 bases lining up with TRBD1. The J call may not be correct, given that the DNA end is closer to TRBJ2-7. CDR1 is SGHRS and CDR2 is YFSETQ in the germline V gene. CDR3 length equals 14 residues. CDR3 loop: CASSLNRGSNEQYF. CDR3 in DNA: TGCGCCAGCAGCTTGAACAGGGGATCCAACGAGCAGTACTTC.

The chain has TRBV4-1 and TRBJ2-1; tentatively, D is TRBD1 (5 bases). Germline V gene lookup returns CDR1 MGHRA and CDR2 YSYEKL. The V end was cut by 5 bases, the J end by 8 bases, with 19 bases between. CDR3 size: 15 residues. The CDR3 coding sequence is TGCGCCAGCAGCTTGGTAGGGGTCTCCTCAGATGAGCAGTTCTTC. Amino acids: CASSLVGVSSDEQFF.

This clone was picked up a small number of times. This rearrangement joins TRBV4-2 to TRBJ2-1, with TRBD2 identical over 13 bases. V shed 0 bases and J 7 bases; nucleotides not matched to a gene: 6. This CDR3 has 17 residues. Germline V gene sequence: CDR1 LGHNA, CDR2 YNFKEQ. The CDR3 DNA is TGTGCCAGCAGCCAAGATAGGGCGACTAGCGGGAGGAATGAGCAGTTCTTC. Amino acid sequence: CASSQDRATSGRNEQFF.